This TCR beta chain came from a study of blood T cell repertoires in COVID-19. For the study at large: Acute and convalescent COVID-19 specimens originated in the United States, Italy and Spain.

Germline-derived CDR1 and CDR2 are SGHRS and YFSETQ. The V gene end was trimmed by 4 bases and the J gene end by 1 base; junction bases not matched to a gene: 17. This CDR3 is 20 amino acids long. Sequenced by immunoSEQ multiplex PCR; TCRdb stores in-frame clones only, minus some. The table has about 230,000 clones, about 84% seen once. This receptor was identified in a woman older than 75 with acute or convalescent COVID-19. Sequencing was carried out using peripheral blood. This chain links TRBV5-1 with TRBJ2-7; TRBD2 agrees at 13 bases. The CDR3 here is CASSGPQQPQLAGGSYEQYF. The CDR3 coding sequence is TGCGCCAGCAGCGGGCCCCAACAGCCACAACTAGCGGGAGGGTCCTACGAGCAGTACTTC.